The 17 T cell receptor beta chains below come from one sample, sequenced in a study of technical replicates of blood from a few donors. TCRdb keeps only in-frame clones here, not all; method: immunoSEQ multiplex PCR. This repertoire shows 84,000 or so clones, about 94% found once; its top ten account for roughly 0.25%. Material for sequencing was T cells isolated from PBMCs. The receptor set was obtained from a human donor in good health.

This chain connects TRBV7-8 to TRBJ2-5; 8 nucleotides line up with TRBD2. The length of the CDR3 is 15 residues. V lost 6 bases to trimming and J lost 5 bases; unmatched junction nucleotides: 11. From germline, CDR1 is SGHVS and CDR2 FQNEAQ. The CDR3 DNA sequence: TGTGCCAGCAGGCCCGATACGGGGGGGGTTGAGACCCAGTACTTC. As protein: CASRPDTGGVETQYF.

The CDR3 sequence: CASTPLQGAPQVGGELFF. The CDR3 nucleotides are TGTGCCAGCACCCCGCTTCAGGGGGCCCCCCAAGTGGGCGGGGAGCTGTTTTTT. This sequence joins TRBV11-2 and TRBJ2-2; 8 nucleotides agree with TRBD1. The CDR3 loop spans 18 amino acids. CDR1 and CDR2 (germline): SGHAT, FQNNGV. Germline trimming cut 7 bases from V and 7 bases from J; bases unmatched to any gene: 20.

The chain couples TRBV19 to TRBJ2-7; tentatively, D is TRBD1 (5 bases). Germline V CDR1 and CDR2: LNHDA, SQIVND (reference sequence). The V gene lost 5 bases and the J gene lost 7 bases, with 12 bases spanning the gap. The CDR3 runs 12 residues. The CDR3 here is CASSRQPGEQYF. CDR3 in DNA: TGTGCCAGTAGTCGCCAGCCAGGGGAGCAGTACTTC.

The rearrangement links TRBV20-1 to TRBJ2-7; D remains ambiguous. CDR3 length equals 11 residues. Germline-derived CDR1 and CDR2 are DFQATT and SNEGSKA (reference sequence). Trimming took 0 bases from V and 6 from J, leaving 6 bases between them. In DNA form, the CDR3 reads TGCAGTGCTAGAGACCGCGGCGAGCAGTACTTC. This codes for CSARDRGEQYF.

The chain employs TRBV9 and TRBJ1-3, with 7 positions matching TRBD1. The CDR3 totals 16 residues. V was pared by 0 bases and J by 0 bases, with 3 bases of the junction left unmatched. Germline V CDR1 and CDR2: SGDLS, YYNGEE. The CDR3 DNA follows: TGTGCCAGCAGCGTAGGAGGACAGGTCTCTGGAAACACCATATATTTT. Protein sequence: CASSVGGQVSGNTIYF. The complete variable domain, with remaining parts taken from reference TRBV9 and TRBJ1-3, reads DSGVTQTPKHLITATGQRVTLRCSPRSGDLSVYWYQQSLDQGLQFLIQYYNGEERAKGNILERFSAQQFPDLHSELNLSSLELGDSALYFCASSVGGQVSGNTIYFGEGSWLTVV.

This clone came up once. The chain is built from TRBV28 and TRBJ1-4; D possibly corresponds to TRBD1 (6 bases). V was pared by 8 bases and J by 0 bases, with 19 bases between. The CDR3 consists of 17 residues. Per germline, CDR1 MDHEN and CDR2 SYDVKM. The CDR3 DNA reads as TGTGCCAGCCTCGGCAGTAGGGGGATAGCAACTAATGAAAAACTGTTTTTT. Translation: CASLGSRGIATNEKLFF.

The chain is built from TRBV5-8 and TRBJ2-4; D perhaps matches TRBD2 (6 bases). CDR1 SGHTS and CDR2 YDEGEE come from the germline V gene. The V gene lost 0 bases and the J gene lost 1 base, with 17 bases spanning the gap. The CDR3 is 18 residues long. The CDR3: CASSLVIGSRGAKNIQYF. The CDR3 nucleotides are TGTGCCAGCAGCTTGGTAATTGGGAGCCGGGGGGCCAAAAACATTCAGTACTTC.

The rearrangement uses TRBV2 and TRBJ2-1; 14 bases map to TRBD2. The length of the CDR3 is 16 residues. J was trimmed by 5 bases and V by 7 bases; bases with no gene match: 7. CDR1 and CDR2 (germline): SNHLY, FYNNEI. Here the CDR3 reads CASTVRTSGGNNEQFF. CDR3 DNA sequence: TGTGCCAGCACCGTTAGGACTAGCGGGGGGAACAATGAGCAGTTCTTC.

The CDR3 region has the DNA TGTGCCAGTAAGGCCACCATCGGGGGGAATGAAAAACTGTTTTTT. The encoded protein is CASKATIGGNEKLFF. This rearrangement joins TRBV19 to TRBJ1-4; possible D gene TRBD1, 5 bases. Trimming took off 7 bases at V and 5 bases at J, with 17 bases between the two ends. The CDR3 runs to 15 residues. Germline CDR1 and CDR2: LNHDA and SQIVND (reference sequence).

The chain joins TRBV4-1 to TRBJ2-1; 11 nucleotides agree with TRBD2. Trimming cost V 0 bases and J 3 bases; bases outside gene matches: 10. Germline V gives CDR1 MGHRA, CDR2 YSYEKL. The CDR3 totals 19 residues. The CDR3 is CASSQDQGSGREFYNEQFF. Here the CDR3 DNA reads TGCGCCAGCAGCCAAGATCAGGGTAGCGGGAGGGAGTTCTACAATGAGCAGTTCTTC.

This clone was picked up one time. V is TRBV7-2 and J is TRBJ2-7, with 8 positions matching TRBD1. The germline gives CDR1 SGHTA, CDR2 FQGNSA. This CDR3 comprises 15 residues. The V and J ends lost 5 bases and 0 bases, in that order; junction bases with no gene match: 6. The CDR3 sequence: CASSRGTGPSYEQYF. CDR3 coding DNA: TGTGCCAGCAGCCGTGGGACAGGACCCTCCTACGAGCAGTACTTC.

This CDR3 is CASSLGGGATGELFF. The CDR3 DNA reads TGCGCCAGCAGCCTAGGCGGGGGGGCCACCGGGGAGCTGTTTTTT. The chain employs TRBV5-1 and TRBJ2-2, with 9 bases matching TRBD2. Looked up from germline, CDR1 is SGHRS and CDR2 is YFSETQ. After removal of 4 bases from V and 4 bases from J, the junction contained 5 bases not matched to a gene. The CDR3 consists of 15 residues. Variable domain in full (rest from reference TRBV5-1 and TRBJ2-2): KAGVTQTPRYLIKTRGQQVTLSCSPISGHRSVSWYQQTPGQGLQFLFEYFSETQRNKGNFPGRFSGRQFSNSRSEMNVSTLELGDSALYLCASSLGGGATGELFFGEGSRLTVL.

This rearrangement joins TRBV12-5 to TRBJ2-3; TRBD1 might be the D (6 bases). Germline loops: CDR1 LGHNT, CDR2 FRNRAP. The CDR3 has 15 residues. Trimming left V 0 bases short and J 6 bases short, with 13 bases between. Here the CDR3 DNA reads TGTGCTAGTGGTTTGGTACTCCGACAGGCGGATACGCAGTATTTT. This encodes CASGLVLRQADTQYF.

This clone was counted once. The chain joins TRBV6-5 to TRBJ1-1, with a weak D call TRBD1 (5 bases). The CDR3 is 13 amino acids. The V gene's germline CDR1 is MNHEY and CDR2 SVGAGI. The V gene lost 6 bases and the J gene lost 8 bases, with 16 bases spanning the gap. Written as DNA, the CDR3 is TGTGCCAGCAGAAGGGCAGGGATTTCCGAAGCTTTCTTT. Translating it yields CASRRAGISEAFF.

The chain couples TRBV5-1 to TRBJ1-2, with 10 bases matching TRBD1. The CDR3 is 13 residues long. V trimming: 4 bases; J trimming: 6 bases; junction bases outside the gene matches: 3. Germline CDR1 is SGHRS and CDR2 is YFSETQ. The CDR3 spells CASSGQGVNGYTF. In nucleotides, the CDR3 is TGCGCCAGCAGCGGACAGGGGGTAAATGGCTACACCTTC.

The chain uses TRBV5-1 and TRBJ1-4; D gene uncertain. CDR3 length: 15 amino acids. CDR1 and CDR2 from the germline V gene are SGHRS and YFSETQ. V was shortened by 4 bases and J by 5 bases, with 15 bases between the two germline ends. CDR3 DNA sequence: TGCGCCAGCAGCCGTAATGACTTAGAAAATGAAAAACTGTTTTTT. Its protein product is CASSRNDLENEKLFF.

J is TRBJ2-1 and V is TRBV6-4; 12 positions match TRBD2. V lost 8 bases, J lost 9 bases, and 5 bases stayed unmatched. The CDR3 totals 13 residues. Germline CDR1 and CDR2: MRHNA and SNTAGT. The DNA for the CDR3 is TGTGCCAGCCGAGGACTAGCGGGATCTGAGCAGTTCTTC. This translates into CASRGLAGSEQFF.